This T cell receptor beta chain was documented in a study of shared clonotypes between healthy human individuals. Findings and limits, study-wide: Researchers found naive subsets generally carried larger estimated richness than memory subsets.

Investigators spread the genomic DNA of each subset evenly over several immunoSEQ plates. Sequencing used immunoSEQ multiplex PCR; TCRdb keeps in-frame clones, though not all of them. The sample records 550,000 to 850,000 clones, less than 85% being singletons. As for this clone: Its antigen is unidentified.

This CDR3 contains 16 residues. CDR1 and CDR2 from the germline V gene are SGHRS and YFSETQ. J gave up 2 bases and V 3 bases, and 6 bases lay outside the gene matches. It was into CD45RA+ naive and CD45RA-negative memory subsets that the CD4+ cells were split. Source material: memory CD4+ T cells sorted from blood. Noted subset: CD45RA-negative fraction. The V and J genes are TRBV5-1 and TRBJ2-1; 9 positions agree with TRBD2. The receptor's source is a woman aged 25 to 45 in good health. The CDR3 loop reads CASSWIPSGAYNEQFF. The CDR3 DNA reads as TGCGCCAGCAGCTGGATCCCTAGCGGGGCCTACAATGAGCAGTTCTTC. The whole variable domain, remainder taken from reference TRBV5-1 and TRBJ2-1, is KAGVTQTPRYLIKTRGQQVTLSCSPISGHRSVSWYQQTPGQGLQFLFEYFSETQRNKGNFPGRFSGRQFSNSRSEMNVSTLELGDSALYLCASSWIPSGAYNEQFFGPGTRLTVL.